The clone carrying this T cell receptor (beta chain) has only one observation. The data were obtained in a study of Ad26.COV2.S vaccination and SARS-CoV-2 variants. The V gene end was trimmed by 4 bases and the J gene end by 4 bases; junction bases not matched to a gene: 5. The CDR3 is made up of 15 amino acids. In germline, CDR1 is LNHDA, CDR2 SQIVND (reference sequence). As to treatment: some 20 received Ad26.COV2.S at low or high dose, single or two shots; about 5 received placebo; per-sample allocation not given. Collection of the samples took place on day 63 after the first injection of vaccine or placebo. Assay used: immunoSEQ multiplex PCR; TCRdb lists only in-frame clones, some missing. This sample has about 680,000 clones, with approximately 88% found just once.

This TCR was sampled from a person aged 18 to 59 who received the Ad26.COV2.S COVID-19 vaccine or a placebo. The source material was peripheral blood, sampled in a trial of Ad26.COV2.S vaccine versus placebo. The chain employs TRBV19 and TRBJ2-1; TRBD1 agrees at 9 bases. The CDR3: CASSTGTGNYNEQFF. The CDR3 nucleotides are TGTGCCAGTAGTACCGGGACAGGGAATTACAATGAGCAGTTCTTC.